One and the same sample provided the 13 T cell receptor beta chains below, sequenced in a study of synovial regulatory T cells in juvenile arthritis (dated by TCRdb to about 2015). Synovial fluid was collected as the synovial sample, alongside matched peripheral blood, from each patient with active arthritis. Library construction relied on the immunoSEQ multiplex PCR assay. TCRdb retrieved this table from immuneACCESS and kept in-frame rearrangements only. Not all clones are present; in checked studies, unresolved V genes account for under half, and no reason is known for the remainder. In this sample's table one finds around 1,700 clones. The top ten clonotypes cover under 9.5% of the sample. Sequencing was carried out using Treg cells from the synovium. The source of these receptors is a donor between 2 and 29 years old with juvenile idiopathic arthritis.

In terms of frequency, this clone is medium-sized. The chain's CDR3 is CASSLLGGRRQETQYF. The chain recombines TRBV5-1 with TRBJ2-5. CDR3 length: 16 amino acids. No DNA sequence was recorded. Germline assignment: CDR1 SGHRS and CDR2 YFSETQ. The variable domain in full, completed from reference TRBV5-1 and TRBJ2-5, reads KAGVTQTPRYLIKTRGQQVTLSCSPISGHRSVSWYQQTPGQGLQFLFEYFSETQRNKGNFPGRFSGRQFSNSRSEMNVSTLELGDSALYLCASSLLGGRRQETQYFGPGTRLLVL.

This clone ranks as medium-sized in terms of frequency. The chain is built from TRBV29-1 and TRBJ2-1; the TCRdb D gene call, TRBD1, has no DNA to confirm it. The length of the CDR3 is 15 residues. No DNA has been recorded. Germline CDR1 is SQVTM and CDR2 is ANQGSEA. The CDR3 is CSTARGGGNYNEQFF.

Its frequency marks this clone as medium-sized. The V gene is TRBV11-3, the J gene TRBJ2-1; TCRdb names TRBD1, which stays unverified in the absence of DNA. Per the germline V gene, CDR1 is SGHNT and CDR2 is YENEEA. The CDR3 length is 14 residues. DNA was not recorded. The CDR3: CASSLDGLGQKQFF.

Considering frequency, this clone is medium-sized. The V and J genes are TRBV19 and TRBJ1-2. The CDR3 sequence is 15 residues long. The protein alone is recorded here. Germline CDR1 and CDR2: LNHDA and SQIVND (reference sequence). The CDR3 protein is CASSPRGPTEYGYTF.

The V gene is TRBV20-1, the J gene TRBJ1-2. Germline V gene sequence: CDR1 DFQATT, CDR2 SNEGSKA (reference sequence). The CDR3 extends over 10 amino acids. DNA is not recorded here. CDR3 amino acids: CSAGTSGYTF.

This clone ranks as large (0.1 to 1%) in terms of frequency. The rearrangement joins TRBV19 to TRBJ2-3; absent DNA, TCRdb's TRBD2 call cannot be checked. There are 16 residues in the CDR3. The entry carries no DNA sequence. CDR1 and CDR2 from the germline V gene are LNHDA and SQIVND (reference sequence). CDR3 region: CASSLLWAGVADTQYF.

The chain couples TRBV20-1 to TRBJ2-1; lacking DNA, the TRBD2 call made by TCRdb goes unchecked. This CDR3 contains 10 residues. No DNA is given. Germline V lookup: CDR1 DFQATT, CDR2 SNEGSKA (reference sequence). This CDR3 is CSARYNEQFF.

By frequency, this clone is medium-sized. This chain uses TRBV5-6 with TRBJ2-7; lacking DNA, the TRBD1 call made by TCRdb goes unchecked. Germline V gene data show CDR1 as SGHDT and CDR2 as YYEEEE. This CDR3 has 15 amino acids. There is no recorded DNA. The CDR3 spells CASSVTGQGAYEQYF.

The chain carries TRBV7-2 and TRBJ1-2; TCRdb's D call, TRBD1, is unchecked because there is no DNA. The V gene's germline CDR1 is SGHTA and CDR2 FQGNSA. The CDR3 totals 14 residues. DNA is not recorded here. CDR3 in amino acids: CASSPDAGSYGYTF.

This clone is called medium-sized based on its frequency. This chain joins TRBV10-2 and TRBJ2-1. CDR3 length: 15 residues. The DNA is not on file. Germline loops: CDR1 WSHSY, CDR2 SAAADI. The CDR3 sequence: CASTRMAQGVNEQFF.

This clone is deemed medium-sized by its frequency. V and J are TRBV5-4 and TRBJ2-7; TCRdb selects TRBD2, and the lack of DNA leaves this call unchecked. The germline CDR1 and CDR2 sequences are SGHNT and YYREEE (reference sequence). The CDR3 has 16 residues. There is no recorded DNA. CDR3 sequence: CASSLKAGTVSYEQYF.

This clone ranks as medium-sized in terms of frequency. The chain has TRBV27 and TRBJ1-2. Germline-derived CDR1 and CDR2 are MNHEY and SMNVEV (reference sequence). This CDR3 has 14 amino acids. No DNA accompanies this entry. The CDR3 protein is CASSRRGDEGGYTF.

By frequency, this clone registers medium-sized. The chain has TRBV10-3 and TRBJ1-5; lacking DNA, the TRBD1 call made by TCRdb goes unchecked. CDR3 length equals 14 residues. No DNA is recorded. CDR1 is ENHRY, CDR2 SYGVKD, per germline. The CDR3 is CAISIQNSNQPQHF.